The rows below give T cell receptor beta chains drawn from one sample of a study of blood T cell repertoires in COVID-19. Sequencing was performed with immunoSEQ multiplex PCR; in TCRdb, only in-frame clones are kept and a portion is missing. The table shows more than 300,000 clones, with 90% to 95% occurring only once. The sample was PBMCs or T cells enriched from blood (not recorded which). These receptors all come from a woman between 40 and 50 years old who had been exposed to COVID-19. CDR3s leave out the opening cysteine and the closing phenylalanine or tryptophan.

>TRBV7-8|TRBJ2-1
ASRPNRVYNEQF
>TRBV19|TRBJ2-1
ASTYTRRALSSYNEQF
>TRBV18|TRBJ2-1
ASSPPESDEQF
>TRBV2|TRBJ2-2
ASKTGRGGTGELF
>TRBV5-4|TRBJ2-1
ASSLDSSGGVNEQF
>TRBV5-1|TRBJ1-5
ASSLTLRTDSNQPQH
>TRBV3-1/TRBV3-2|TRBJ2-1
ASSQLPSGAHNEQF
>TRBV7-2|TRBJ2-2
ASSLRANTGELF
>TRBV18|TRBJ2-1
ASSLPTAAYVYEQF
>TRBV12-3/TRBV12-4|TRBJ2-7
ASSTGSVQY
>TRBV10-2|TRBJ2-3
ASSENFGRDINTQY
>TRBV25-1|TRBJ2-5
ASSESGTGKETQY